Listed below are T cell receptor beta chains from one sample, sequenced in a study of cytomegalovirus exposure and HLA in healthy donors. Here immunoSEQ multiplex PCR was the method, and the copy in TCRdb shows in-frame clones only, minus some. The sample shows 150,000 to 200,000 clones, 79% of them seen only once. Sequenced input: PBMCs. The source is a woman in her forties or fifties in good health and CMV-seronegative. CDR3s include the opening cysteine and the closing phenylalanine or tryptophan. The D gene is left open where the match is weak. The listing skips clone size in some rows; elsewhere it reads once, few, many or a size class.

abundance	v_gene	j_gene	d_gene	CDR3nt	CDR3aa
NA	TRBV28	TRBJ2-3	TRBD1	TGTGCCAGCAGCCCCGGGACAGGAGGCACTGGGGGTACGCAGTATTTT	CASSPGTGGTGGTQYF
once	TRBV28	TRBJ1-1	NA	TGTGCCAGCAGACTATCGAGGGTGGGCACTGAAGCTTTCTTT	CASRLSRVGTEAFF
NA	TRBV7-3	TRBJ2-3	TRBD2	TGTGCCAGCAGCCCAAAGGGGCTAGCGGGAGTGACAGATACGCAGTATTTT	CASSPKGLAGVTDTQYF
NA	TRBV11-2	TRBJ1-4	TRBD1	TGTGCCAGCACGAAACAACTGGGACAGGGGGTTGAAAAACTGTTTTTT	CASTKQLGQGVEKLFF
NA	TRBV6-1	TRBJ1-1	NA	TGTGCCAGCAGTGAACCCGGGGGGAACACTGAAGCTTTCTTT	CASSEPGGNTEAFF
NA	TRBV10-3	TRBJ2-1	TRBD1	TGTGCCGTCGGACAGGGTATCGAGCAGTTCTTC	CAVGQGIEQFF
NA	TRBV7-6	TRBJ2-1	NA	TGTGCCAGCAGCTCTCGAGATGAGCAGTTCTTC	CASSSRDEQFF
NA	TRBV4-2	TRBJ1-4	TRBD1	TGTGCCAGCAGCCCTGCCGGGACAGCGAGCGATAATGAAAAACTGTTTTTT	CASSPAGTASDNEKLFF
NA	TRBV5-6	TRBJ1-5	TRBD1	TGTGCCAGCAGTCCCGGACAGGGCTTAGAGCCCCAGCATTTT	CASSPGQGLEPQHF
few	TRBV27	TRBJ2-1	TRBD1	TGTGCCAGCAGTACCACAGGGGGAGGGCAGTTCTTC	CASSTTGGGQFF